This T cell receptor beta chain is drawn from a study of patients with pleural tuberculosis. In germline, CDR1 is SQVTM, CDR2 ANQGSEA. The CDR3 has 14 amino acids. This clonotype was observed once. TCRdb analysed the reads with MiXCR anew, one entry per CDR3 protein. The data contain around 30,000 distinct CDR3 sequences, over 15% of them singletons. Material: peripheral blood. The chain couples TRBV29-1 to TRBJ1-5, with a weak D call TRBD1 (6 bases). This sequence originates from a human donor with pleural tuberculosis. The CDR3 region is CSGERGFSNQPQHF. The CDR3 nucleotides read TGCAGTGGAGAGAGGGGGTTTAGCAATCAGCCCCAGCATTTT.